This T cell receptor beta chain is from a study of blood T cell repertoires in COVID-19. Background on the study: Whether acute or convalescent, the COVID-19 samples came from the United States, Italy and Spain. T cells, B-cell-depleted T cells, or PBMCs supplied cDNA or gDNA.

The CDR3 is 13 amino acids. Germline V gene lookup returns CDR1 LGHNA and CDR2 YSLEER. This clone was recorded once. One end of the junction varies from germline; a read error may be responsible. In the original analysis: Reference gene primer amplification gave nucleated cell count estimates. The method was immunoSEQ multiplex PCR; TCRdb's version includes in-frame clones alone and lacks a portion of them. The V and J calls and clone size come from that table; D and trimming were worked out from the DNA. Of more than 95,000 clones listed, approximately 80% are singletons. The J gene is TRBJ2-5, the V gene TRBV4-3; TRBD1 aligns across 9 bases. The sequencing sample was made of peripheral blood. This TCR derives from a human donor in a cohort sampled during active or convalescent COVID-19. CDR3 sequence (DNA): TGCGCCAGCAGCCAAGACCTCGGGACAGGGCCTGACTTC. Translating gives CASSQDLGTGPDF.